The 13 T cell receptor beta chains listed next were all sequenced from one sample in a study of T-cell memory formation after mild COVID-19. TCRdb called the 5' RACE reads again in MiXCR, with one record for every CDR3 protein. The sample yields some 190,000 distinct CDR3 sequences, 18% seen once. Sample: PBMCs or a T cell subset sorted from them (not recorded which). The receptor set was obtained from an adult woman who had mild COVID-19 (a few samples of this study predate the infection). Cell type and time point are not known.

The CDR3 here is CASSYGTGDLYGYTF. The CDR3 nucleotides are TGCGCCAGCAGCTATGGGACAGGGGATCTCTATGGCTACACCTTC. V gene TRBV5-1 combines with J gene TRBJ1-2, with TRBD1 identical over 10 bases. V lost 3 bases to trimming and J lost 4 bases; unmatched junction nucleotides: 6. Germline V CDR1 and CDR2: SGHRS, YFSETQ. The CDR3 length is 15 residues. Full variable domain (missing parts from reference TRBV5-1 and TRBJ1-2): KAGVTQTPRYLIKTRGQQVTLSCSPISGHRSVSWYQQTPGQGLQFLFEYFSETQRNKGNFPGRFSGRQFSNSRSEMNVSTLELGDSALYLCASSYGTGDLYGYTFGSGTRLTVV.

This clonotype was seen more than once but under ten times. The chain carries TRBV6-1 and TRBJ1-6; D is ambiguous. CDR1 is MNHNS and CDR2 is SASEGT in the germline V gene. The germline V and J ends were trimmed by 7 bases and 5 bases, with 9 bases remaining between them. The CDR3 extends over 13 amino acids. CDR3 coding DNA: TGTGCCAGCATGGATCAGAATAATTCACCCCTCCACTTT. It specifies CASMDQNNSPLHF.

In this sample, this clonotype turned up a few times. The rearrangement uses TRBV12-3 or TRBV12-4 and TRBJ1-3; tentative D call: TRBD1 (5 bases). The CDR3 contains 15 residues. V shed 7 bases and J shed 0 bases, with 13 bases lying between them. DNA for the CDR3: TGTGCCAGCACGAGGGGTATGAACTCTGGAAACACCATATATTTT. Translating gives CASTRGMNSGNTIYF.

This clonotype was counted a few times. This chain links TRBV19 with TRBJ2-7; D not certain. CDR1 is LNHDA, CDR2 SQIVND, per germline (reference sequence). Trimming took off 5 bases at V and 2 bases at J, with 13 bases between the two ends. The CDR3 has 14 amino acids. Here the CDR3 reads CASSAGPIAYEQYF. CDR3 bases: TGTGCCAGTAGTGCTGGACCGATAGCCTACGAGCAGTACTTC.

In this sample, this clonotype turned up a few times. This chain joins TRBV6-2 or TRBV6-3 and TRBJ2-7; the D gene is possibly TRBD1 (6 bases). Trimming removed 2 bases at V and 3 bases at J, with 20 bases between. This CDR3 contains 17 residues. Germline CDR1 reads MNHEY; CDR2 reads SVGEGT. DNA of the CDR3: TGTGCCAGCAGTTACACTTTTGATAAGGGACACTACTACGAGCAGTACTTC. This codes for CASSYTFDKGHYYEQYF.

For this clonotype: Germline and junction disagree at one end, which may indicate a read error. As DNA, the CDR3 is TGTGCCAGCAGCCAAGTGCCCTTT. It is translated as CASSQVPF. The chain carries TRBV14 and TRBJ1-1; D is unclear. The V gene's germline CDR1 is SGHDN and CDR2 FVKESK. This CDR3 has 8 residues.

V gene TRBV14 combines with J gene TRBJ2-2; no clear D gene. Trimming pared 1 base from V and 8 bases from J, leaving 14 bases between. The CDR3 sequence is 15 residues long. Germline V gives CDR1 SGHDN, CDR2 FVKESK. CDR3 amino acids: CASSQVSAPAGELFF. The CDR3 DNA is TGTGCCAGCAGCCAAGTCTCCGCCCCGGCGGGGGAGCTGTTTTTT.

This clonotype showed up many times. The DNA for the CDR3 is TGTGCCAGCAGCCCCCGGGACAGGAACACTGAAGCTTTCTTT. This encodes CASSPRDRNTEAFF. V and J are TRBV11-2 and TRBJ1-1; 7 nucleotides align to TRBD1. The length of the CDR3 is 14 residues. Trimming cost V 5 bases and J 1 base; bases outside gene matches: 4. The germline V gene has CDR1 SGHAT and CDR2 FQNNGV.

This clonotype has a handful of counts. The chain has TRBV20-1 and TRBJ2-1; 10 positions agree with TRBD2. The trim removed 5 bases at V and 0 bases at J, leaving 16 bases unmatched. This CDR3 has 19 amino acids. Germline CDR1 reads DFQATT; CDR2 reads SNEGSKA (reference sequence). CDR3 in DNA: TGCAGTGCTCGATCCATAGCGGGGGGTCCCGTGAGCTCCTACAATGAGCAGTTCTTC. Translating it yields CSARSIAGGPVSSYNEQFF.

This clonotype was detected a few times. This chain joins TRBV10-3 and TRBJ2-7, with no clear D. The germline gives CDR1 ENHRY, CDR2 SYGVKD. The CDR3 has 12 residues. Trimming removed 4 bases from V and 2 bases from J, with 6 bases in between. The CDR3 region has the DNA TGTGCCATCAGTGGGACGGCCTACGAGCAGTACTTC. The encoded protein is CAISGTAYEQYF.

The V call is TRBV7-2, the J call TRBJ1-5, with D maybe TRBD1 (6 bases). Trimming removed 8 bases at V and 7 bases at J, with 15 bases between. The CDR3 is made up of 13 amino acids. Germline CDR1 and CDR2: SGHTA and FQGNSA. The DNA for the CDR3 is TGTGCCAGCGGGGGGGCAGGGGACCAGCCCCAGCATTTT. Its protein product is CASGGAGDQPQHF.

This clonotype was seen more than once but under ten times. This chain connects TRBV20-1 to TRBJ2-7, with TRBD1 matching over 7 bases. Per germline, CDR1 DFQATT and CDR2 SNEGSKA (reference sequence). The CDR3 has 14 residues. The V and J ends lost 3 bases and 1 base, in that order; junction bases with no gene match: 6. The CDR3 loop is CSASLQGNSYEQYF. CDR3 DNA sequence: TGCAGTGCTAGTTTACAGGGGAATTCCTACGAGCAGTACTTC.

This clonotype was seen a handful of times. V is TRBV12-3 or TRBV12-4 and J is TRBJ2-7, with D unresolved. The CDR3 extends over 14 amino acids. V was shortened by 6 bases and J by 2 bases, with 14 bases between the two germline ends. The CDR3 is CASSYQVGTYEQYF. The CDR3 DNA reads as TGTGCCAGCAGCTACCAGGTTGGCACCTACGAGCAGTACTTC.